The next 14 T cell receptor beta chains were all read from a single sample in a study of T cells in Graves' hyperthyroidism and ophthalmopathy. RNA transcripts gave rise to amplified TCR beta CDR3 regions. TCR CDR3 regions were first amplified by RT-PCR with HTBI primers. TCRdb recomputed calls from the multiplex PCR reads with MiXCR, one row per CDR3 protein. The sample consists of roughly 800,000 distinct CDR3 sequences, 38% of them appearing once. The sequencing input was blood. Every receptor here comes from a man between 18 and 35 years old with Graves' hyperthyroidism.

The V call is TRBV24-1, the J call TRBJ2-7; 8 bases map to TRBD1. Judging by the DNA end, TRBJ2-1 fits better; the J call may be wrong. The CDR3 loop spans 15 amino acids. Germline assignment: CDR1 KGHDR and CDR2 SFDVKD. This chain's CDR3 is CATSGTTGGKYEQFF. In DNA, the CDR3 is TGTGCCACCAGTGGAACTACAGGGGGAAAGTACGAGCAGTTCTTC.

This rearrangement joins TRBV12-3 or TRBV12-4 to TRBJ2-2; D is undetermined. There are 10 residues in the CDR3. V was clipped by 10 bases and J by 6 bases, with 6 bases between them. CDR3 sequence: CATSAGELFF. The CDR3 DNA is TGTGCCACATCGGCCGGGGAGCTGTTTTTT.

In its sample, this clonotype was seen once. The genes are TRBV29-1 and TRBJ2-7; 8 bases agree with TRBD1. CDR1 and CDR2 from the germline V gene are SQVTM and ANQGSEA. CDR3 length equals 12 residues. Germline trimming cut 6 bases from V and 2 bases from J; bases unmatched to any gene: 3. The CDR3 sequence is CSVPQGAYEQYF. The CDR3 DNA reads as TGCAGCGTGCCACAGGGGGCCTACGAGCAGTACTTC.

This clonotype occurred a few times. The genes are TRBV7-2 and TRBJ1-5; a possible D gene is TRBD1 (5 bases). V lost 5 bases to trimming and J lost 3 bases, with 23 bases between them. Germline CDR1 SGHTA, CDR2 FQGNSA. The CDR3 has 18 amino acids. CDR3 sequence (DNA): TGTGCCAGCAGCCCAGTTGCCAGGGATGTATGGGACAATCAGCCCCAGCATTTT. Its translation: CASSPVARDVWDNQPQHF.

This clonotype showed up just once. The chain joins TRBV25-1 to TRBJ2-7; 7 bases fit TRBD1. Germline-derived CDR1 and CDR2 are MGHDK and SYGVNS. Trimming at V came to 8 bases and at J to 5 bases, leaving 9 bases not matched to a gene. The CDR3 totals 13 residues. The CDR3 is CASSPWGTDEQYF. CDR3 nucleotide sequence: TGTGCCAGCTCACCATGGGGGACAGACGAGCAGTACTTC.

The chain joins TRBV7-9 to TRBJ2-2; 7 bases fit TRBD1. CDR3 length: 14 residues. Germline V gene data show CDR1 as SEHNR and CDR2 as FQNEAQ (reference sequence). J lost 6 bases, V lost 5 bases, and 6 bases had no gene match. CDR3 loop: CASSQTGDPGELFF. The CDR3 DNA follows: TGTGCCAGCAGCCAAACAGGGGACCCCGGGGAGCTGTTTTTT.

The V gene is TRBV7-9, the J gene TRBJ2-7, with 8 bases fitting TRBD2. Germline lookup yields CDR1 SEHNR and CDR2 FQNEAQ (reference sequence). The CDR3 contains 15 residues. With V trimmed by 1 base and J by 6 bases, 8 bases remained unmatched. The CDR3, as DNA: TGTGCCAGCAGCTTAGGTGGGCGGGGGGATGGCGAGCAGTACTTC. Amino acid sequence: CASSLGGRGDGEQYF.

The chain uses TRBV10-3 and TRBJ1-5; the match to TRBD1 covers 10 bases. This CDR3 has 15 residues. From germline, CDR1 is ENHRY and CDR2 SYGVKD. V lost 8 bases and J lost 0; bases outside the gene matches: 4. In DNA form, the CDR3 reads TGTGCCATCGGCGGGACAGGGGATAGCAATCAGCCCCAGCATTTT. It encodes CAIGGTGDSNQPQHF.

This clonotype has more than one count but fewer than ten. The chain is built from TRBV10-2 and TRBJ2-7; D not resolved. Between the trimmed V and J ends, which lost 5 bases and 0 bases, there was a span of 5 bases. Germline V gives CDR1 WSHSY, CDR2 SAAADI. The CDR3 has 12 residues. Written as DNA, the CDR3 is TGCGCCAGCAGTCACCGCTCCTACGAGCAGTACTTC. It is translated as CASSHRSYEQYF.

Ten or more counts support this clonotype. The chain is built from TRBV19 and TRBJ2-7; a possible D gene is TRBD1 (5 bases). Germline CDR1 reads LNHDA; CDR2 reads SQIVND (reference sequence). V lost 9 bases and J 3 bases, leaving 12 bases between the germline ends. This CDR3 region has 12 residues. CDR3 region: CASGPGNYEQYF. CDR3 sequence (DNA): TGTGCCAGCGGACCAGGGAACTACGAGCAGTACTTC.

This clonotype was recorded at least ten times. The V gene is TRBV20-1, the J gene TRBJ1-5; possibly TRBD1 for D (6 bases). Trimming took off 6 bases at V and 1 base at J, with 16 bases between the two ends. Germline-derived CDR1 and CDR2 are DFQATT and SNEGSKA (reference sequence). CDR3 length equals 15 residues. CDR3: CSATREGTSNQPQHF. Written as DNA, the CDR3 is TGCAGTGCCACCAGGGAGGGGACAAGCAATCAGCCCCAGCATTTT.

Many counts were recorded for this clonotype. This rearrangement joins TRBV2 to TRBJ2-2, with D perhaps matching TRBD1 (5 bases). CDR3 length: 14 residues. V was cut by 4 bases and J by 4 bases, with 10 bases left in between. CDR1 is SNHLY and CDR2 is FYNNEI in the germline V gene. The CDR3 region has the DNA TGTGCCAGCAGTGGAGTGGGGCGCACCGGGGAGCTGTTTTTT. Amino acid sequence: CASSGVGRTGELFF.

This clonotype was observed at least ten times. The V gene is TRBV24-1, the J gene TRBJ1-2, with D perhaps matching TRBD1 (5 bases). Germline assignment: CDR1 KGHDR and CDR2 SFDVKD. This CDR3 has 13 amino acids. V was cut by 8 bases and J by 3 bases, with 12 bases left in between. CDR3 protein: CATNCQGHYGYTF. The CDR3 DNA reads as TGTGCCACCAACTGCCAGGGACACTATGGCTACACCTTC.

J is TRBJ1-6 and V is TRBV6-5; D is unclear. The CDR3 has 15 residues. Germline CDR1 MNHEY, CDR2 SVGAGI. The V gene lost 2 bases and the J gene lost 7 bases, with 12 bases spanning the gap. The CDR3 sequence is CASSYDGRTNSPLHF. The CDR3 DNA reads as TGTGCCAGCAGTTACGATGGACGGACCAATTCACCCCTCCACTTT.